This T cell receptor (beta chain) stems from a study of control samples from healthy donors and cancer patients. This clone appeared a few times. V gave up 3 bases and J gave up 7 bases, with 10 bases separating them. Germline CDR1 GTSNPN, CDR2 SVGIG (reference sequence). The length of the CDR3 is 12 residues. Repertoires were generated with immunoSEQ multiplex PCR, while TCRdb's copy carries only in-frame clones and drops some. The sample consists of 6,000 to 7,500 clones, approximately 72% of them appearing once. The sample taken for sequencing was formalin-fixed, paraffin-embedded tissue. The chain couples TRBV30 to TRBJ2-1; D not resolved. The sequence came from a male donor with melanoma. The chain's CDR3 is CAWSVGQNEQFF. For the CDR3, the DNA is TGTGCCTGGAGCGTAGGTCAGAATGAGCAGTTCTTC.